This TCR beta chain was retrieved from a study of T cell responses to AZD1222 COVID-19 vaccine. V was trimmed by 0 bases and J by 0 bases, leaving 12 bases between them. CDR3 size: 17 residues. Germline V gene sequence: CDR1 MGHRA, CDR2 YSYEKL. Study-wide findings and caveats: Dominant at 160-218 and 743-854, vaccine-associated CD4 TCRs also spanned spike. Following two doses of AZD1222, Spike-specific TCR breadth and depth rose. Of the AZD1222 recipients, only 5 to 7 were seropositive at baseline.

The protocol was immunoSEQ multiplex PCR, while the TCRdb copy is restricted to in-frame clones and leaves out a portion. The sample records around 140,000 clones, roughly 92% being singletons. Comment on this clone: The antigen remains unidentified.

The clonotype was recovered from an adult in good health. The rearrangement links TRBV4-1 to TRBJ1-3; D is undetermined. The specimen comprised peripheral blood, sampled on day 0 of AZD1222 vaccination. CDR3 DNA: TGCGCCAGCAGCCAAGATAAGGGCTTTAGCTCTGGAAACACCATATATTTT. It codes for CASSQDKGFSSGNTIYF.